This entry concerns a single TCR beta chain. In the original analysis: Amplification with reference gene primers provided the estimates of nucleated cell counts. The protocol was immunoSEQ multiplex PCR, while the TCRdb copy is restricted to in-frame clones and leaves out a portion. The DNA gave D and trimming, while V, J and clone size come from that table. Among roughly 120,000 clones, approximately 90% were seen once, and the ten largest hold 2.1%. The data stem from a study of blood T cell repertoires in COVID-19. Germline trimming cut 3 bases from V and 9 bases from J; bases unmatched to any gene: 7. The CDR3 is 15 amino acids. Germline CDR1 is SGHDT and CDR2 is YYEEEE.

The source of this sequence is a man aged 50-60 years with COVID-19, enrolled during active disease. The chain uses TRBV5-6 and TRBJ1-6; 9 positions agree with TRBD1. The sample comprised peripheral blood. CDR3 residues: CASSSGTGRGSPLHF. Written as DNA, the CDR3 is TGTGCCAGCAGCTCGGGGACAGGGAGGGGTTCACCCCTCCACTTT.